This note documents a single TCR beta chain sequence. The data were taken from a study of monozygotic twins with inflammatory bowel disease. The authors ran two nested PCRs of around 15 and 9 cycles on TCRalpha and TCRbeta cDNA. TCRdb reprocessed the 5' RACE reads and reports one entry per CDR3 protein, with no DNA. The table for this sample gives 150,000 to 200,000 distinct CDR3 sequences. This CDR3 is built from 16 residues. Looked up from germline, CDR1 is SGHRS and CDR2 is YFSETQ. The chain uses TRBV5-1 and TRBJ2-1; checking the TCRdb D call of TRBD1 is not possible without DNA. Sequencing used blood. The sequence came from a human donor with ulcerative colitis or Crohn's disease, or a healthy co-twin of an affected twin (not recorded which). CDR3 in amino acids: CASNRDPRISYNEQFF.